A single sample gave rise to the 7 T cell receptor beta chains below, sequenced in a study of response to subunit inactivated influenza vaccine. Each CDR3 protein gets one entry after TCRdb re-called the RT-PCR reads with MiXCR. The sample includes approximately 570,000 distinct CDR3 sequences, 7.5% to 8.5% seen only once; the top ten take roughly 13%. Sequenced here: PBMCs from blood, sampled less than 30 months after vaccination. The receptors were gathered from a man aged 45 to 75 who received an inactivated influenza vaccine.

This chain links TRBV6-1 with TRBJ2-2; D call uncertain. The length of the CDR3 is 14 residues. Germline lookup yields CDR1 MNHNS and CDR2 SASEGT. Between the trimmed V and J ends, which lost 4 bases and 1 base, there was a span of 7 bases. The CDR3 DNA is TGTGCCAGCAGTGCGAGCGAGAACACCGGGGAGCTGTTTTTT. Its translation: CASSASENTGELFF.

This clonotype was counted a few times. This chain joins TRBV5-6 and TRBJ1-5, with D possibly TRBD1 on 5 matching bases. Trimming cost V 3 bases and J 5 bases, with 12 bases left between them. Germline values: CDR1 SGHDT, CDR2 YYEEEE. The CDR3 loop spans 14 amino acids. CDR3 coding DNA: TGTGCCAGCAGCTCCCAGGGCAGGGATCAGCCCCAGCATTTT. It yields the protein CASSSQGRDQPQHF. Full variable domain (missing parts from reference TRBV5-6 and TRBJ1-5): DAGVTQSPTHLIKTRGQQVTLRCSPKSGHDTVSWYQQALGQGPQFIFQYYEEEERQRGNFPDRFSGHQFPNYSSELNVNALLLGDSALYLCASSSQGRDQPQHFGDGTRLSIL.

This clonotype was recorded at least ten times. The J gene is TRBJ1-1, the V gene TRBV12-3 or TRBV12-4, with D possibly being TRBD1 (6 bases). Deletions cut 1 base from V and 7 bases from J, with 13 bases between. The CDR3 is 14 amino acids. The CDR3 bases are TGTGCCAGCAGTTTAGGTCCAGGGGCGAGTGAAGCTTTCTTT. It yields the protein CASSLGPGASEAFF.

The chain links TRBV20-1 to TRBJ2-1; 14 bases align to TRBD2. The CDR3 spans 15 residues. CDR1 DFQATT and CDR2 SNEGSKA come from the germline V gene (reference sequence). The J segment lost 6 bases and the V segment lost 5 bases, leaving 6 bases of the junction unmatched. CDR3 DNA: TGCAGTGCTCTTCCGGGACTAGCGGGAGTCAATGAGCAGTTCTTC. It translates to CSALPGLAGVNEQFF.

This clonotype appeared a few times. The V and J genes are TRBV11-2 and TRBJ2-5; D remains unclear. V was cut by 3 bases and J by 5 bases, with 13 bases left in between. Germline V gene lookup returns CDR1 SGHAT and CDR2 FQNNGV. The CDR3 has 14 residues. The CDR3 is CASSFSRLRETQYF. CDR3 DNA: TGTGCCAGCAGCTTTAGCAGGCTACGGGAGACCCAGTACTTC. The entire variable domain, with the rest obtained from reference TRBV11-2 and TRBJ2-5, is as follows: EAGVAQSPRYKIIEKRQSVAFWCNPISGHATLYWYQQILGQGPKLLIQFQNNGVVDDSQLPKDRFSAERLKGVDSTLKIQPAKLEDSAVYLCASSFSRLRETQYFGPGTRLLVL.

The rearrangement joins TRBV28 to TRBJ2-2; D ambiguous. V was pared by 5 bases and J by 9 bases, with 19 bases between. CDR3 length: 15 amino acids. Germline CDR1 and CDR2: MDHEN and SYDVKM. Here the CDR3 reads CASSTLVYSARELFF. The CDR3, as DNA: TGTGCCAGCAGTACCCTGGTCTATTCGGCCCGGGAGCTGTTTTTT.

The V gene is TRBV29-1, the J gene TRBJ2-3, with D perhaps matching TRBD2 (6 bases). Germline CDR1 and CDR2: SQVTM and ANQGSEA. The CDR3 length is 14 residues. Trimming left V 0 bases short and J 0 bases short, with 7 bases between. The chain's CDR3 is CSVEDGGSTDTQYF. For the CDR3, the DNA is TGCAGCGTTGAAGACGGGGGAAGCACAGATACGCAGTATTTT.